The 8 T cell receptor beta chains listed next were all sequenced from one sample in a study of blood T cell repertoires in COVID-19. Here immunoSEQ multiplex PCR was the method, and the copy in TCRdb shows in-frame clones only, minus some. Of about 92,000 clones listed, less than 85% are singletons. Sequencing input: peripheral blood. The receptors derive from a man between 50 and 59 years old who had recovered from COVID-19.

The chain employs TRBV3-1 (or the pseudogene TRBV3-2) and TRBJ2-5, with 8 bases fitting TRBD2. Germline CDR1 LGHDT, CDR2 YNNKEL (reference sequence). This CDR3 region has 16 residues. V was pared by 4 bases and J by 5 bases, with 12 bases of the junction left unmatched. In DNA, the CDR3 is TGTGCCAGCAGCCTCCGGGGAGCGGGAGATTGGGAGACCCAGTACTTC. Translating gives CASSLRGAGDWETQYF.

The chain has TRBV19 and TRBJ1-1; 9 positions agree with TRBD1. The V segment lost 5 bases and the J segment 0 bases; nucleotides outside the gene matches: 10. The CDR3 contains 17 residues. Germline CDR1 and CDR2: LNHDA and SQIVND (reference sequence). The CDR3 spells CASSFGTGFLLNTEAFF. CDR3 nucleotide sequence: TGTGCCAGTAGTTTCGGGACAGGGTTTTTATTGAACACTGAAGCTTTCTTT.

This clone was seen only once. V and J are TRBV5-5 and TRBJ1-6, with D unclear. This CDR3 has 15 residues. Germline V gene sequence: CDR1 SGHKS, CDR2 YYEKEE (reference sequence). Trimming took 0 bases from V and 5 from J, leaving 9 bases between them. The CDR3 sequence: CASSLGQSNNSPLHF. The CDR3 bases are TGTGCCAGCAGCTTGGGGCAGTCAAATAATTCACCCCTCCACTTT.

This clone was counted a single time. V gene TRBV10-1 combines with J gene TRBJ1-1, with TRBD1 matching over 8 bases. CDR3 length equals 12 residues. V lost 5 bases, J lost 8 bases, and 4 bases stayed unmatched. CDR1 and CDR2 from the germline V gene are WNHNN and SYGVQD (reference sequence). The chain's CDR3 is CASSSGQAEAFF. In nucleotides, the CDR3 is TGCGCCAGCAGTTCGGGACAGGCAGAAGCTTTCTTT.

The chain is built from TRBV19 and TRBJ2-3; 9 bases are shared with TRBD1. The CDR3 runs to 17 residues. CDR1 and CDR2 (germline): LNHDA, SQIVND (reference sequence). V dropped 3 bases and J dropped 8; count of bases not matched to a gene: 15. The CDR3 DNA is TGTGCCAGTAGTATCCCACTGGGACAGGGTACGGGAGCTACGCAGTATTTT. Encoded protein: CASSIPLGQGTGATQYF. Based on the CDR3 plus reference TRBV19 and TRBJ2-3, the full variable domain is DGGITQSPKYLFRKEGQNVTLSCEQNLNHDAMYWYRQDPGQGLRLIYYSQIVNDFQKGDIAEGYSVSREKKESFPLTVTSAQKNPTAFYLCASSIPLGQGTGATQYFGPGTRLTVL.

J is TRBJ1-1 and V is TRBV28; D remains unclear. Germline V CDR1 and CDR2: MDHEN, SYDVKM. This CDR3 has 11 residues. V was trimmed by 3 bases and J by 6 bases, leaving 5 bases between them. The CDR3 coding sequence is TGTGCCAGCAGTTTTATCTCTGAAGCTTTCTTT. Protein product: CASSFISEAFF.

The chain employs TRBV7-9 and TRBJ1-1; D is perhaps TRBD1 (6 bases). V was cut by 11 bases and J by 0 bases, with 13 bases left in between. The CDR3 runs to 13 residues. The V gene's germline CDR1 is SEHNR and CDR2 FQNEAQ (reference sequence). CDR3 sequence (DNA): TGTGCCGGCGAAGGACAGATGAACACTGAAGCTTTCTTT. This sequence encodes CAGEGQMNTEAFF.

This chain joins TRBV7-2 and TRBJ2-2, with a weak D call TRBD2 (6 bases). This CDR3 region has 16 residues. The V and J ends lost 1 base and 6 bases respectively, with 15 bases between them. CDR1 and CDR2 (germline): SGHTA, FQGNSA. CDR3: CASSLVRSGGSGELFF. DNA of the CDR3: TGTGCCAGCAGCTTAGTCCGTTCCGGGGGTTCCGGGGAGCTGTTTTTT.